This T cell receptor (beta chain) emerged from a study of regulatory T cells in long-lasting Graves disease. Turning to the study itself: Persistent cases were those of Graves' disease that involved over 5 years of antithyroid drugs with positive TSH receptor antibodies. Notes on the study in general: Persistent-disease Graves' patients showed less TCR diversity than new cases.

Comment on this clonotype: Its antigen is currently unknown.

Relying on iRepertoire HTBI primers and Arm-PCR of CDR3 regions, the team built TCR beta libraries. As originally analysed: Analysis of the samples identified around 60 TRBV and 14 TRBJ segments. Each CDR3 protein gets one entry after TCRdb re-called the multiplex PCR reads with MiXCR. TCRdb's processing, not the study's, gives the V and J calls here. The data hold around 340,000 distinct CDR3 sequences, with 20% observed a single time. Noted time point: persistent/refractory GD, antithyroid drugs over 5 years with positive TRAb. PBMC RNA was the source of the TCR library. The authors drew patients from an endocrinology department in Xi'an, China. The sequence was obtained from a female donor with Graves disease. Source: peripheral blood mononuclear cells (PBMCs), taken when the disease was refractory, from a patient treated with antithyroid drugs.

The CDR3 DNA reads TGTGCCAGCAGTTACCCGGGGATCGGGGATGGCTACACCTTC. Translated, it gives CASSYPGIGDGYTF. The genes are TRBV6-5 and TRBJ1-2; D is ambiguous. The V and J ends lost 2 bases and 6 bases respectively, with 13 bases between them. The CDR3 extends over 14 amino acids. Looked up from germline, CDR1 is MNHEY and CDR2 is SVGAGI.